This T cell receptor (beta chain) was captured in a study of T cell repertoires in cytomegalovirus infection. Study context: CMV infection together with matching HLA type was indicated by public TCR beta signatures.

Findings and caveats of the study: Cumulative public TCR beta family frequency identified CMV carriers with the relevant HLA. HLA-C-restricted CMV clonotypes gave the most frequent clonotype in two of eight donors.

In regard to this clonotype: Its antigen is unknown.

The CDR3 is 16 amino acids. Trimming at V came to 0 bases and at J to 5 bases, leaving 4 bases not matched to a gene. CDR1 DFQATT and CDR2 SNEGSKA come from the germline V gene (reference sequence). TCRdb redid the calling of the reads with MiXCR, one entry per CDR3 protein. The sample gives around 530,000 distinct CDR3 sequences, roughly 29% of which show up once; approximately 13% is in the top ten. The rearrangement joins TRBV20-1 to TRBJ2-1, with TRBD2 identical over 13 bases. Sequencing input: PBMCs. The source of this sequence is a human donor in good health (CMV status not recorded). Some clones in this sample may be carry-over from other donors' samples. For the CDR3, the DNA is TGCAGTGCTAGAGAACTAGCGGGAGGGCCGCACAATGAGCAGTTCTTC. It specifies CSARELAGGPHNEQFF.